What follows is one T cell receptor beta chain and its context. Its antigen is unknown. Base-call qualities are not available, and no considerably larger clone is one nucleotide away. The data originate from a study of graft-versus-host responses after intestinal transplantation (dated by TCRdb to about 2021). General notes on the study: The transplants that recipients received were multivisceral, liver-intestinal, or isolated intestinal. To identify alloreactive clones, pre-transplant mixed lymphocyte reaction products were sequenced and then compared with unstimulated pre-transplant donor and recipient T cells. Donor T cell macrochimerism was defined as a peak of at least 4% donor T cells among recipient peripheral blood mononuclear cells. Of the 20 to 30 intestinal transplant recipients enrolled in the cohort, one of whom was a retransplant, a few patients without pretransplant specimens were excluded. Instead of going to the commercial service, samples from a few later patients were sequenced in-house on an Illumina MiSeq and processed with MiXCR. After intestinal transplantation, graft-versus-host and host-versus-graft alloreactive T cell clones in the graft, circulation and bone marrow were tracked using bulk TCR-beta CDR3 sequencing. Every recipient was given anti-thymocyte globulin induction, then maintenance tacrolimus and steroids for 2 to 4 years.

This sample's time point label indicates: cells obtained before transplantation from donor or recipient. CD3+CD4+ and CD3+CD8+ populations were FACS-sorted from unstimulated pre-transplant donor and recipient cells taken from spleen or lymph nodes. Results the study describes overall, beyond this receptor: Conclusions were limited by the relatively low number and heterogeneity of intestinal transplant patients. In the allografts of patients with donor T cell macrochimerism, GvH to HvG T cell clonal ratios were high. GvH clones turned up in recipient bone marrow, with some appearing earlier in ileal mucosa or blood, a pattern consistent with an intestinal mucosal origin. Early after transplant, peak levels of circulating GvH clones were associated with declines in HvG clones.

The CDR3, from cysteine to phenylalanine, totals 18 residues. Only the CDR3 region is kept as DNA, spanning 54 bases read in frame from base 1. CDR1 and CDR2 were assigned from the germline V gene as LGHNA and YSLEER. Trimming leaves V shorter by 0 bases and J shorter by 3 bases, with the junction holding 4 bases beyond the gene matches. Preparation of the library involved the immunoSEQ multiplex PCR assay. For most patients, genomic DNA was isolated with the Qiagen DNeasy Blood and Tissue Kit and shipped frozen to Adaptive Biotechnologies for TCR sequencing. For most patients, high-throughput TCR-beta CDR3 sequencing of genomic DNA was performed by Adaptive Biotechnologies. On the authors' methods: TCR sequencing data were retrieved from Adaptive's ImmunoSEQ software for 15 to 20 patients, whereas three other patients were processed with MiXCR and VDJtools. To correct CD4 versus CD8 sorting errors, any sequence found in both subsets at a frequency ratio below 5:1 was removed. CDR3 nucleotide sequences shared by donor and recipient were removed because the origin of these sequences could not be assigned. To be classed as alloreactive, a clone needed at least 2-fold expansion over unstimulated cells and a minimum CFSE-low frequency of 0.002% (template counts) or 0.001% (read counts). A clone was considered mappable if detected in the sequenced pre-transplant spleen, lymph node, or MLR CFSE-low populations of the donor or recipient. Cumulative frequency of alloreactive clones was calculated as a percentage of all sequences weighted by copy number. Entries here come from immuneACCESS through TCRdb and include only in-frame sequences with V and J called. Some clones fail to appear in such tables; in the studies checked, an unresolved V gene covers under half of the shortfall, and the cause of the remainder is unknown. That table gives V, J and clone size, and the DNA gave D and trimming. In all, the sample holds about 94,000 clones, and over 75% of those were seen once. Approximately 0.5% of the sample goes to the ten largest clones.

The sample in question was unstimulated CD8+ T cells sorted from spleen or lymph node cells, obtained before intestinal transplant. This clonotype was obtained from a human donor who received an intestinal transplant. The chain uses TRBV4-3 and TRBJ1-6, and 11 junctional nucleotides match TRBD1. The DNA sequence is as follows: TGCGCCAGCAGCCAAGATCGGGGGACAGGGGGCTATAATTCACCCCTCCACTTT. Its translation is CASSQDRGTGGYNSPLHF.